This TCR beta chain was profiled in a study of shared clonotypes between healthy human individuals. Germline CDR1 LGHNA, CDR2 YSLEER. The length of the CDR3 is 13 residues. Trimming removed 0 bases from V and 7 bases from J, with 7 bases in between. Naive-designated CD8 cells lacked CD45RO, were positively enriched for CCR7, and omitted terminally differentiated effector memory CD45RA+ cells. Overall study findings and caveats: Naive subsets generally had larger estimated richness than memory subsets.

Worth noting for this clone: Its target is unknown. Distinct nucleotide sequences in the sample also encode this CDR3.

The data were produced by immunoSEQ multiplex PCR, yet TCRdb's version contains in-frame clones alone and is incomplete. This table has some 1,900,000 clones, 85% to 95% appearing once. The sample was naive CD8+ T cells sorted from blood. This sequence was found in a man between 18 and 35 years old in good health. The rearrangement uses TRBV4-3 and TRBJ1-5; D unclear. In nucleotides, the CDR3 is TGCGCCAGCAGCCAAGATCTGGGGCAGCCCCAGCATTTT. This encodes CASSQDLGQPQHF.